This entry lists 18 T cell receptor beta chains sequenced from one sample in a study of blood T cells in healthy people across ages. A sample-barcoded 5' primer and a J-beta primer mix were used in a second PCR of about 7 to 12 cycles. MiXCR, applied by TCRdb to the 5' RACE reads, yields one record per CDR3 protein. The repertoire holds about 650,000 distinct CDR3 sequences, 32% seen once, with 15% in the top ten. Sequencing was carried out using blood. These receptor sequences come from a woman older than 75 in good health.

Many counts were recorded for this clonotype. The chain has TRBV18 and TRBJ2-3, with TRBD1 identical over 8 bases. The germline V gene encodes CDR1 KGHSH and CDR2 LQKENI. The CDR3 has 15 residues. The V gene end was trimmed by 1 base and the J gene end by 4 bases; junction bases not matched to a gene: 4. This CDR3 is CASSPRSGGPDTQYF. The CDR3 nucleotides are TGTGCCAGCTCACCACGTTCAGGGGGCCCAGATACGCAGTATTTT.

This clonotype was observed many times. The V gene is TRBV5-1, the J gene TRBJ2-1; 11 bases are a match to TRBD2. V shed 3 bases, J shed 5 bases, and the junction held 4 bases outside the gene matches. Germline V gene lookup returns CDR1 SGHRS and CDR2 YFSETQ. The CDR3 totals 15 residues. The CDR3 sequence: CASSSKTSGDNEQFF. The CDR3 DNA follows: TGCGCCAGCAGCTCTAAGACTAGCGGGGACAATGAGCAGTTCTTC.

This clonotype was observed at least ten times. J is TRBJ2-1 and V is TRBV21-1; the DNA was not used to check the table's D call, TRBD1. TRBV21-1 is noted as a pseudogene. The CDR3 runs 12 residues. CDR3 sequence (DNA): TGTGCCAGCAGCGACCCCCGGGGGAAGCAGTTCTTC. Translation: CASSDPRGKQFF.

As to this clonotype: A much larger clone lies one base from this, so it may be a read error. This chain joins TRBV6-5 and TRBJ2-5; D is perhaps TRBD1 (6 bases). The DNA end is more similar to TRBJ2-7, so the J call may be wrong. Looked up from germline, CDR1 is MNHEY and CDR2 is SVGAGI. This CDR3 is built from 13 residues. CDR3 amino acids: CASSYRIGGEQYF. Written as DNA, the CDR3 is TGTGCCAGCAGTTACAGAATAGGGGGCGAGCAGTACTTC.

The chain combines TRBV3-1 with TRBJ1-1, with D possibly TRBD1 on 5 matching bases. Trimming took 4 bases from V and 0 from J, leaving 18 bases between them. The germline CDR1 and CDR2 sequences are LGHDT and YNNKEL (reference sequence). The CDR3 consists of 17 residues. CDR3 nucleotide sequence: TGTGCCAGCAGCCCTCAGGACACCGGTTTAATGAACACTGAAGCTTTCTTT. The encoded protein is CASSPQDTGLMNTEAFF.

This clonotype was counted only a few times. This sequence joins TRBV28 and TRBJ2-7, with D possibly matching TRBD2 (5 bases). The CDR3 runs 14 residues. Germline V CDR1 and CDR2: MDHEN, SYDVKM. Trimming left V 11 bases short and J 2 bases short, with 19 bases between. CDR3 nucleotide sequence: TGTGCCGCCCAAGAGGGAAGGGCCCCCTACGAGCAGTACTTC. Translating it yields CAAQEGRAPYEQYF.

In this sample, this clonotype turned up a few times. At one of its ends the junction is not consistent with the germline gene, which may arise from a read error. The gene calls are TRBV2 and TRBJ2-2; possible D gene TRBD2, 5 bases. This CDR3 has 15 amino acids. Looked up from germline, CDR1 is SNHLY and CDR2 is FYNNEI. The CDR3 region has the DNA TGTGCCAGCAGCGACGTCCGTCCGAACACCGGGGAGCGGTTTTTT. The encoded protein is CASSDVRPNTGERFF.

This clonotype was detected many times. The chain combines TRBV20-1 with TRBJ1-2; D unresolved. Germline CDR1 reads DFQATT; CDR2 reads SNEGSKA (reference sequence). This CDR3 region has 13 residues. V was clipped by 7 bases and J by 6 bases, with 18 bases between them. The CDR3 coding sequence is TGCAGTGTTTTACCCGGCCTTTTAAATGGCTACACCTTC. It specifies CSVLPGLLNGYTF.

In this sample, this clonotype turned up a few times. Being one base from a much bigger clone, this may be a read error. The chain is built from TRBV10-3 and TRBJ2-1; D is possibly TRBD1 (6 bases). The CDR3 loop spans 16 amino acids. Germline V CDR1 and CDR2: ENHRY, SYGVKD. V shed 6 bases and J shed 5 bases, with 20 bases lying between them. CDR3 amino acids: CAIRGSGRDTDNEQFF. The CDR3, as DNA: TGTGCCATCAGAGGAAGCGGCCGGGACACAGACAATGAGCAGTTCTTC.

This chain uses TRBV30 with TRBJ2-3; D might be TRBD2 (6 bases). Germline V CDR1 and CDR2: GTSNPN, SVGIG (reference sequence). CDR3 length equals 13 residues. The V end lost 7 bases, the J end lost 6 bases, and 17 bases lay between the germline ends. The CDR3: CAYRPRGWDTQYF. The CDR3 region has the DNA TGTGCCTACCGGCCCCGGGGGTGGGATACGCAGTATTTT.

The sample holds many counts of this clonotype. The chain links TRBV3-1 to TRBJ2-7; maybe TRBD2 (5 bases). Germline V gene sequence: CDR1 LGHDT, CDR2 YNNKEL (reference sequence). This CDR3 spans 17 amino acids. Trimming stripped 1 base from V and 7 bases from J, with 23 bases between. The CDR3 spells CASSQGITVLEPGEQYF. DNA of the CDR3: TGTGCCAGCAGCCAAGGAATAACAGTGTTGGAGCCGGGGGAGCAGTACTTC.

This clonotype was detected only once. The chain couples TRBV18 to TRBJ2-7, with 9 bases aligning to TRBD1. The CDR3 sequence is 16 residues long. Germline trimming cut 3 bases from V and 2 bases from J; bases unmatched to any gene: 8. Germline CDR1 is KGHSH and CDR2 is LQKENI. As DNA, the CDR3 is TGTGCCAGCTCACCTGACAGGGACAGGGTCCCCTACGAGCAGTACTTC. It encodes CASSPDRDRVPYEQYF.

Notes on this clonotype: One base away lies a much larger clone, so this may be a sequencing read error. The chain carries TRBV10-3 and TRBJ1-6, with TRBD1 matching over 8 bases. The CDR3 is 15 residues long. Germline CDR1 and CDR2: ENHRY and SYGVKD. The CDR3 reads CAISEDRGPNSSLHF. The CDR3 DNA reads TGTGCCATCAGTGAGGACAGGGGTCCCAATTCATCCCTCCACTTT.

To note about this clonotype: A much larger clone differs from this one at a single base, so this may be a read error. CDR3 region: CASSWDGQGARGYTF. The DNA of the CDR3 is TGCGCCAGCAGCTGGGACGGACAGGGGGCGCGAGGCTACACCTTC. J is TRBJ1-2 and V is TRBV5-1; 11 bases agree with TRBD1. The CDR3 is 15 amino acids. In germline, CDR1 is SGHRS, CDR2 YFSETQ. Germline trimming cut 3 bases from V and 8 bases from J; bases unmatched to any gene: 9. The variable domain in full, completed from reference TRBV5-1 and TRBJ1-2, reads KAGVTQTPRYLIKTRGQQVTLSCSPISGHRSVSWYQQTPGQGLQFLFEYFSETQRNKGNFPGRFSGRQFSNSRSEMNVSTLELGDSALYLCASSWDGQGARGYTFGSGTRLTVV.

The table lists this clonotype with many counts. DNA of the CDR3: TGTGCCAGCAGTTTATCCCGGGGCACTGAAGCTTTCTTT. It codes for CASSLSRGTEAFF. J is TRBJ1-1 and V is TRBV27; D gene unclear. V lost 0 bases to trimming and J lost 4 bases, with 6 bases between them. Germline assignment: CDR1 MNHEY and CDR2 SMNVEV (reference sequence). The length of the CDR3 is 13 residues.

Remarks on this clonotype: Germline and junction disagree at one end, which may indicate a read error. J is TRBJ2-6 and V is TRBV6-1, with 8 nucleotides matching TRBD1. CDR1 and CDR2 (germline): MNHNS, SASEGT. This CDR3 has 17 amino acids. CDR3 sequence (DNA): TGTGCCAGCAGAACTGGACAGGGATTCTCTGGGGCCGACGTCCTGACTTTC. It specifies CASRTGQGFSGADVLTF.

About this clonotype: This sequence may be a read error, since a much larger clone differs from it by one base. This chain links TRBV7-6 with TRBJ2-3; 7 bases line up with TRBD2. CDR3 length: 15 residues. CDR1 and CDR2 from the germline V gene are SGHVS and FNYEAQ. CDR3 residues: CTSSPTSWSTDTQYF. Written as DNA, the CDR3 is TGTACCAGCAGCCCGACTAGCTGGAGCACAGATACGCAGTATTTT.

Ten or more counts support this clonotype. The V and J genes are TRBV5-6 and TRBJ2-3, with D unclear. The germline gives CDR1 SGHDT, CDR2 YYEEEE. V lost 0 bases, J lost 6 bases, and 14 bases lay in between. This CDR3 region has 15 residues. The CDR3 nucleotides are TGTGCCAGCAGCTTGGTCCGGCAGGTCGACGATACGCAGTATTTT. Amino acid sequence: CASSLVRQVDDTQYF.